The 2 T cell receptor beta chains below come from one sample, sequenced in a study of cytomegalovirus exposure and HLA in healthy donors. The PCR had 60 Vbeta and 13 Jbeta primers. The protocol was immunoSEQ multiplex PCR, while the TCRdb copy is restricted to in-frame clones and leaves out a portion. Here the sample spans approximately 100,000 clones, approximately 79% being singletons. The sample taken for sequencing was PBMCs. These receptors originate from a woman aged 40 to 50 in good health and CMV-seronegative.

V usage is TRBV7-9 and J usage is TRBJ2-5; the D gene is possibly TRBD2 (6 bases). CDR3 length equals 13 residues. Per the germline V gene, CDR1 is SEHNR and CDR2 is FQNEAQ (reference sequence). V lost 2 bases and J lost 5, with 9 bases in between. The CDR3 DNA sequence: TGTGCCAGCAGCTTAACTAGCTTGGAGACCCAGTACTTC. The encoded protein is CASSLTSLETQYF.

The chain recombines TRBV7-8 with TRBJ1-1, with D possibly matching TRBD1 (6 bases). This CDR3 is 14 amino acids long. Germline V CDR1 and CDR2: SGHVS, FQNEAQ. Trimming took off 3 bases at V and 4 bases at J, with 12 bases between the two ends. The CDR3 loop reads CASSFPGGGTEAFF. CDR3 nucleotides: TGTGCCAGCAGCTTCCCTGGGGGCGGCACTGAAGCTTTCTTT.